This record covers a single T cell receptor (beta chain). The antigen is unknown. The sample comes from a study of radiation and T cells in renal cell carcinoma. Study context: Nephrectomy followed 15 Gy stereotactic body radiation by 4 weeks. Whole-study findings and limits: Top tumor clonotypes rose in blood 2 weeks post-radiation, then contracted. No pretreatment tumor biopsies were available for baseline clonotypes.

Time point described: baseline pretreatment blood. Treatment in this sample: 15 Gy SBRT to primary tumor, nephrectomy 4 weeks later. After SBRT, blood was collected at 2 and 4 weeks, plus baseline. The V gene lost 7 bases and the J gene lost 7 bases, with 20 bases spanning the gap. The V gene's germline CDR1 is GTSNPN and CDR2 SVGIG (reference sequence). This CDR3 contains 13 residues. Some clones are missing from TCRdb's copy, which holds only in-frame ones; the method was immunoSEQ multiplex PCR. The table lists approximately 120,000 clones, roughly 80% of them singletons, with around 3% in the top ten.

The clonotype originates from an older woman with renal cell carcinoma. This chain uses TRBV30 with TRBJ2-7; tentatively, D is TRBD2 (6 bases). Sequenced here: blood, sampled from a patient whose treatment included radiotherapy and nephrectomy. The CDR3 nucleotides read TGTGCCTTCCGCCCTATACGGGCGGGAGAGCAGTACTTC. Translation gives CAFRPIRAGEQYF.